This T cell receptor beta chain was recorded in a study of early T cells in non-severe SARS-CoV-2 infection. Across the whole study: Bulk RNA isolated from unsorted whole blood underwent sequencing; chains were not paired.

Individual cDNA molecules received unique molecular identifiers. TCRdb called the 5' RACE reads again in MiXCR, with one record for every CDR3 protein. The table includes about 26,000 distinct CDR3 sequences, around 4.5% detected once. This clonotype was seen a few times. V lost 5 bases, J lost 3 bases, and 3 bases stayed unmatched. CDR1 is SGHAT and CDR2 is FQNNGV in the germline V gene. This CDR3 contains 14 residues. This chain connects TRBV11-2 to TRBJ2-3; 9 nucleotides agree with TRBD2. Sequenced sample: whole blood. This sequence originates from an adult who was a healthcare worker with PCR-confirmed SARS-CoV-2 infection or an uninfected control (not recorded which). The CDR3 here is CASSRRGGTDTQYF. As DNA, the CDR3 is TGTGCCAGCAGCCGGCGGGGGGGGACAGATACGCAGTATTTT.